This T cell receptor (beta chain) was recovered during a study of cytomegalovirus exposure and HLA in healthy donors. Germline CDR1 MNHEY, CDR2 SVGAGI. V dropped 1 base and J dropped 5 bases, with 11 bases sitting between them. The CDR3 is 14 amino acids. The PCR employed 60 Vbeta primers together with 13 Jbeta primers. Produced via immunoSEQ multiplex PCR; TCRdb's table is partial and in-frame only. The sample lists 54,000 or so clones, roughly three fifths occurring once. V gene TRBV6-5 combines with J gene TRBJ2-5, with D possibly TRBD1 on 5 matching bases. This clonotype originated in a human donor in good health. The sample was PBMCs. CDR3 amino acids: CASSYWQGSETQYF. The CDR3 DNA is TGTGCCAGCAGTTACTGGCAGGGTTCGGAGACCCAGTACTTC.